The sequence of this T cell receptor (beta chain) was determined in a study of cytomegalovirus exposure and HLA in healthy donors. This PCR relied on a set of 60 Vbeta primers and 13 Jbeta primers. The protocol was immunoSEQ multiplex PCR, while the TCRdb copy is restricted to in-frame clones and leaves out a portion. Here the sample spans 150,000 to 160,000 clones, approximately 80% being singletons. Overall study results and limits: Specific recognition of CMV antigens was confirmed in vitro for three chains (all CMV-associated).

The germline V gene has CDR1 SGDLS and CDR2 YYNGEE. The V gene end was trimmed by 1 base and the J gene end by 1 base; junction bases not matched to a gene: 1. This CDR3 spans 15 amino acids. As concerns this clone: Its antigen is as yet unknown.

V and J are TRBV9 and TRBJ2-2, with 7 positions matching TRBD1. Specimen: PBMCs. The TCR sequence derives from a woman aged 40 to 50 in good health and CMV-seropositive. The CDR3 protein is CASSVSGGNTGELFF. The DNA for the CDR3 is TGTGCCAGCAGCGTATCAGGGGGGAACACCGGGGAGCTGTTTTTT. Full variable domain (missing parts from reference TRBV9 and TRBJ2-2): DSGVTQTPKHLITATGQRVTLRCSPRSGDLSVYWYQQSLDQGLQFLIQYYNGEERAKGNILERFSAQQFPDLHSELNLSSLELGDSALYFCASSVSGGNTGELFFGEGSRLTVL.